A single sample is the source of the 14 T cell receptor beta chains below, sequenced in a study of response to subunit inactivated influenza vaccine. TCRdb reprocessed the RT-PCR reads with MiXCR, giving one entry per CDR3 protein. Of 550,000 to 800,000 distinct CDR3 sequences in the sample, about 15% are singletons; the top ten hold approximately 7%. Sequenced material: PBMCs from blood, taken 14 to 15 days before vaccination. Every receptor here comes from a man between 45 and 60 years old who received an inactivated influenza vaccine.

This clonotype was seen a handful of times. V gene TRBV7-7 combines with J gene TRBJ2-3; 10 bases line up with TRBD2. CDR1 and CDR2 from the germline V gene are SSHAT and FNYEAQ (reference sequence). The CDR3 is 15 residues long. The V and J ends lost 4 bases and 1 base, in that order; junction bases with no gene match: 2. The DNA of the CDR3 is TGTGCCAGCAGCTCCGGGACTAGCGGCACAGATACGCAGTATTTT. This translates into CASSSGTSGTDTQYF.

The chain is built from TRBV12-3 or TRBV12-4 and TRBJ2-2; possibly TRBD1 for D (6 bases). This CDR3 region has 15 residues. V gave up 7 bases and J gave up 0 bases, with 12 bases separating them. The CDR3 sequence: CASTAGTTNTGELFF. In DNA, the CDR3 is TGTGCCAGCACTGCCGGGACAACGAACACCGGGGAGCTGTTTTTT.

This clonotype has a handful of counts. The chain recombines TRBV5-1 with TRBJ1-1; no clear D. Trimming cost V 1 base and J 6 bases, with 31 bases left between them. CDR1 SGHRS and CDR2 YFSETQ come from the germline V gene. The CDR3 runs to 20 residues. CDR3 sequence (DNA): TGCGCCAGCAGCTTGATCACTAGATCTTCAAGGTCCGGTGAGTCCGCTGAAGCTTTCTTT. Amino acids: CASSLITRSSRSGESAEAFF.

This clonotype has just a few counts. J is TRBJ2-5 and V is TRBV7-8, with 7 bases identical to TRBD2. V was pared by 6 bases and J by 1 base, with 8 bases of the junction left unmatched. The CDR3 consists of 15 residues. Germline CDR1 SGHVS, CDR2 FQNEAQ. The CDR3 loop is CASSFPLAAQETQYF. The CDR3 nucleotides are TGTGCCAGCAGTTTCCCTCTAGCGGCCCAAGAGACCCAGTACTTC.

The V gene is TRBV20-1, the J gene TRBJ2-5; 10 bases align to TRBD2. Trimming took 1 base from V and 4 from J; bases not matched to a gene: 15. There are 18 residues in the CDR3. CDR1 and CDR2 from the germline V gene are DFQATT and SNEGSKA (reference sequence). The CDR3 bases are TGCAGTGCTAGAGTGATCCCGAGGAAGCGGGAGGGGATAGAGACCCAGTACTTC. Amino acid sequence: CSARVIPRKREGIETQYF.

The V and J genes are TRBV7-9 and TRBJ2-1; 8 positions agree with TRBD1. CDR1 and CDR2 (germline): SEHNR, FQNEAQ (reference sequence). J was trimmed by 6 bases and V by 4 bases; bases with no gene match: 14. CDR3 size: 17 residues. In nucleotides, the CDR3 is TGTGCCAGCAGCTCTTTTCGGACAGGGATAAGAGGCAATGAGCAGTTCTTC. Its translation: CASSSFRTGIRGNEQFF.

This clonotype has a handful of counts. This sequence joins TRBV9 and TRBJ2-1; 9 bases line up with TRBD2. Germline V gene sequence: CDR1 SGDLS, CDR2 YYNGEE. The trim removed 0 bases at V and 13 bases at J, leaving 8 bases unmatched. The CDR3 runs to 14 residues. The CDR3 loop reads CASSVGWVAGEQFF. The CDR3 DNA is TGTGCCAGCAGCGTAGGTTGGGTAGCGGGAGAACAGTTCTTC. Complete variable domain (other parts from reference TRBV9 and TRBJ2-1): DSGVTQTPKHLITATGQRVTLRCSPRSGDLSVYWYQQSLDQGLQFLIQYYNGEERAKGNILERFSAQQFPDLHSELNLSSLELGDSALYFCASSVGWVAGEQFFGPGTRLTVL.

The rearrangement uses TRBV9 and TRBJ1-1; D gene ambiguous. CDR3 size: 16 residues. Germline CDR1 reads SGDLS; CDR2 reads YYNGEE. Between the trimmed V and J ends, which lost 0 bases and 0 bases, there was a span of 12 bases. The CDR3 DNA is TGTGCCAGCAGCGTAGGCTTAAACAACATGAACACTGAAGCTTTCTTT. This sequence encodes CASSVGLNNMNTEAFF.

This clonotype was detected ten times or more. The chain recombines TRBV28 with TRBJ2-1; TRBD2 matches 15 bases. The CDR3 has 15 amino acids. Germline trimming cut 5 bases from V and 10 bases from J; bases unmatched to any gene: 6. From germline, CDR1 is MDHEN and CDR2 SYDVKM. CDR3 in amino acids: CASSTGTSGRREQFF. The CDR3 DNA reads TGTGCCAGCAGTACAGGGACTAGCGGGAGGAGGGAGCAGTTCTTC. The whole variable domain, filled in from reference TRBV28 and TRBJ2-1, reads DVKVTQSSRYLVKRTGEKVFLECVQDMDHENMFWYRQDPGLGLRLIYFSYDVKMKEKGDIPEGYSVSREKKERFSLILESASTNQTSMYLCASSTGTSGRREQFFGPGTRLTVL.

The sample holds a few counts of this clonotype. The V and J genes are TRBV20-1 and TRBJ1-3; D uncertain. The CDR3 has 13 residues. Trimming stripped 7 bases from V and 2 bases from J, with 12 bases between. Germline assignment: CDR1 DFQATT and CDR2 SNEGSKA (reference sequence). CDR3 DNA: TGCAGTGTAGGGTCTTGGGCTGGAAACACCATATATTTT. Amino acid sequence: CSVGSWAGNTIYF.

CDR3 residues: CASDELQRGGEAFF. Written as DNA, the CDR3 is TGTGCCAGCGACGAGTTACAACGAGGGGGGGAAGCTTTCTTT. V gene TRBV28 combines with J gene TRBJ1-1; tentative D call: TRBD1 (6 bases). Germline assignment: CDR1 MDHEN and CDR2 SYDVKM. The CDR3 length is 14 residues. V was pared by 8 bases and J by 8 bases, with 21 bases between.

This clonotype has only a few counts. V is TRBV11-1 and J is TRBJ2-2, with TRBD2 identical over 12 bases. J was trimmed by 6 bases and V by 5 bases; bases with no gene match: 7. The CDR3 consists of 16 residues. Germline CDR1 and CDR2: SGHAT and FQDESV (reference sequence). The CDR3 sequence: CASSRLAGVGAGELFF. The CDR3 DNA reads TGTGCCAGCAGCAGACTAGCGGGAGTTGGCGCCGGGGAGCTGTTTTTT.

Only a few counts were recorded for this clonotype. The genes are TRBV18 and TRBJ1-5; possible D gene TRBD1, 5 bases. V dropped 5 bases and J dropped 6 bases, with 8 bases sitting between them. Per germline, CDR1 KGHSH and CDR2 LQKENI. The CDR3 is made up of 12 amino acids. Here the CDR3 reads CASSGQGQPQHF. The DNA of the CDR3 is TGTGCCAGCTCAGGGCAGGGTCAGCCCCAGCATTTT.

In its sample, this clonotype was seen a few times. The chain combines TRBV5-1 with TRBJ2-2; 10 bases match TRBD2. Looked up from germline, CDR1 is SGHRS and CDR2 is YFSETQ. There are 16 residues in the CDR3. V was pared by 1 base and J by 3 bases, with 3 bases of the junction left unmatched. In DNA, the CDR3 is TGCGCCAGCAGCTTGAGCGGGAGGGCCGACACCGGGGAGCTGTTTTTT. As protein: CASSLSGRADTGELFF.